This TCR beta chain derives from a study of neurological immune-mediated disorders. The unsorted libraries were prepared from 2 million PBMCs (stored at -80 C). Points from the study as a whole: HTLV-1-associated myelopathy had the most TCR clonal expansion, while multiple sclerosis had the least, a level that fell below healthy controls. No CDR3 amino acid sequences recurred among expanded clones across subjects, suggesting private repertoires in all groups.

This CDR3 is built from 14 residues. Trimming cost V 2 bases and J 3 bases, with 11 bases left between them. Germline lookup yields CDR1 SGHRS and CDR2 YFSETQ. The team produced cDNA through 5'RACE using 10-nucleotide random UMIs. TCRdb re-analysed the 5' RACE reads in MiXCR, keeping a single row per CDR3 protein. This repertoire shows about 36,000 distinct CDR3 sequences, approximately 10% found once; its top ten account for about 7%. In this sample, this clonotype turned up many times. Its antigen is unknown. The sample taken for sequencing was PBMCs. The chain uses TRBV5-1 and TRBJ1-2; maybe TRBD1 (6 bases). This TCR came from a woman younger than 45 with HTLV-1-associated myelopathy (HAM/TSP). The CDR3 loop is CASSFRDNDYGYTF. The CDR3 DNA reads TGCGCCAGCAGCTTCCGGGACAACGACTATGGCTACACCTTC.